One and the same sample provided the 3 T cell receptor beta chains below, sequenced in a study of blood T cells in healthy people across ages. PCR was performed a second time for roughly 7 to 11 cycles using a sample-barcoded 5' primer and a J-beta primer mix. TCRdb itself ran the 5' RACE reads through MiXCR, one entry per CDR3 protein. The sample records about 1.7 million distinct CDR3 sequences, approximately 30% being singletons. Specimen: blood. The receptor source for this set is a woman aged 25 to 39 in good health.

The chain couples TRBV7-2 to TRBJ2-3; 16 nucleotides agree with TRBD2. The junction had 10 bases not matched to a gene; V was cut back by 5 bases and J by 2 bases. Germline loops: CDR1 SGHTA, CDR2 FQGNSA. This CDR3 region has 19 residues. The CDR3 sequence is CASSPGLAGGDINTDTQYF. The CDR3 DNA reads as TGTGCCAGCAGCCCGGGACTAGCGGGAGGGGATATCAACACAGATACGCAGTATTTT.

CDR3 nucleotide sequence: TGTGCCAGCAGTCAAGGCTGGCTGGCAGGGGGGACCGGGGAGCTGTTTTTT. Its protein product is CASSQGWLAGGTGELFF. The chain carries TRBV28 and TRBJ2-2, with D possibly matching TRBD1 (7 bases). V gave up 5 bases and J gave up 5 bases, with 21 bases separating them. The CDR3 sequence is 17 residues long. Looked up from germline, CDR1 is MDHEN and CDR2 is SYDVKM.

The chain uses TRBV9 and TRBJ2-1; 9 nucleotides match TRBD2. J was trimmed by 6 bases and V by 3 bases; bases with no gene match: 10. CDR1 and CDR2 from the germline V gene are SGDLS and YYNGEE. The CDR3 is 16 amino acids. CDR3 region: CASSDPGLASLNEQFF. CDR3 nucleotides: TGTGCCAGCAGCGACCCGGGACTAGCTTCCCTCAATGAGCAGTTCTTC.